Sequencing of this TCR beta chain was carried out in a study of shared clonotypes between healthy human individuals. Overall study: Each donor contributed plates that comprised three CD4 naive, three CD4 memory, two CD8 naive and one CD8 memory.

Per the germline V gene, CDR1 is SGHDT and CDR2 is YYEEEE. This CDR3 comprises 16 residues. V lost 3 bases and J lost 4, with 20 bases in between. General study points: Donors were few, which limited the genetic and exposure-history diversity represented. Sorted-subset sequencing, rarefaction showed, was incomplete despite large depth. Shared across four donors were about 4.8% of the naive CD4 clonotypes.

Sequencing used immunoSEQ multiplex PCR; TCRdb keeps in-frame clones, though not all of them. The sample lists some 980,000 clones, approximately 80% occurring once. In its sample, this clone was seen once. The antigen remains unidentified. The sequenced material came from memory CD4+ T cells sorted from blood. Subset given: CD45RA-negative fraction. The chain couples TRBV5-6 to TRBJ2-7; no clear D gene. The clonotype was recovered from a man between 18 and 29 years old in good health. The CDR3: CASSYRATSDKYEQYF. The CDR3 coding sequence is TGTGCCAGCAGCTACCGGGCCACATCTGACAAATACGAGCAGTACTTC.